Below are 28 T cell receptor beta chains sequenced from a single sample in a study of cytomegalovirus exposure and HLA in healthy donors. The PCR had 60 Vbeta and 13 Jbeta primers. TCRdb keeps only in-frame clones here, not all; method: immunoSEQ multiplex PCR. This sample carries approximately 300,000 clones, 75% to 85% of them seen once, and the ten largest clones take about 0.28%. Sequencing used PBMCs. The receptors derive from a girl aged 2-10 years in good health and CMV-seronegative.

V is TRBV28 and J is TRBJ1-1; D is unclear. Germline V gene data show CDR1 as MDHEN and CDR2 as SYDVKM. Trimming shortened V by 4 bases and J by 1 base, and 7 bases separated the two germline ends. This CDR3 region has 13 residues. In nucleotides, the CDR3 is TGTGCCAGCAGTTATCGGGGGAACACTGAAGCTTTCTTT. This translates into CASSYRGNTEAFF.

The genes are TRBV6-1 and TRBJ2-7; the match to TRBD1 covers 9 bases. CDR3 length: 15 amino acids. Germline V CDR1 and CDR2: MNHNS, SASEGT. Trimming took 6 bases from V and 0 from J; bases not matched to a gene: 6. This chain's CDR3 is CASRRRDRVSYEQYF. Here the CDR3 DNA reads TGTGCCAGCAGGAGGAGGGACAGGGTCTCCTACGAGCAGTACTTC.

The rearrangement uses TRBV7-3 and TRBJ2-3; 13 bases fit TRBD2. The CDR3 contains 18 residues. V shed 5 bases and J 2 bases; nucleotides not matched to a gene: 10. Looked up from germline, CDR1 is SGHTA and CDR2 is FQGTGA. The CDR3 DNA follows: TGTGCCAGCAGCGATACGCGACTAGCGGGGGGCTACACAGATACGCAGTATTTT. It encodes CASSDTRLAGGYTDTQYF. Together with reference TRBV7-3 and TRBJ2-3, the CDR3 gives the full variable domain: GAGVSQTPSNKVTEKGKYVELRCDPISGHTALYWYRQSLGQGPEFLIYFQGTGAADDSGLPNDRFFAVRPEGSVSTLKIQRTERGDSAVYLCASSDTRLAGGYTDTQYFGPGTRLTVL.

The chain combines TRBV7-9 with TRBJ1-2; TRBD1 might be the D (6 bases). The germline gives CDR1 SEHNR, CDR2 FQNEAQ (reference sequence). This CDR3 has 13 amino acids. The V end was cut by 4 bases, the J end by 5 bases, with 11 bases between. The CDR3 DNA reads as TGTGCCAGCAGCTCAGGGGCTCGGTATGGCTACACCTTC. This encodes CASSSGARYGYTF.

This clone turned up a few times. The chain has TRBV2 and TRBJ2-5; possibly TRBD1 for D (6 bases). V was shortened by 3 bases and J by 5 bases, with 13 bases between the two germline ends. Germline assignment: CDR1 SNHLY and CDR2 FYNNEI. The CDR3 runs to 14 residues. The CDR3 is CASSDGGGPETQYF. DNA of the CDR3: TGTGCCAGCAGTGATGGTGGGGGCCCGGAGACCCAGTACTTC.

This clone was detected once. This chain connects TRBV6-5 to TRBJ2-7; D possibly corresponds to TRBD2 (7 bases). V dropped 0 bases and J dropped 3 bases, with 9 bases sitting between them. CDR3 length: 14 amino acids. The germline V gene encodes CDR1 MNHEY and CDR2 SVGAGI. CDR3 residues: CASSYSGGLYEQYF. Written as DNA, the CDR3 is TGTGCCAGCAGTTACTCCGGGGGGCTCTACGAGCAGTACTTC.

The chain is built from TRBV9 and TRBJ2-5, with 7 nucleotides matching TRBD1. The CDR3 sequence is 14 residues long. V trimming: 3 bases; J trimming: 3 bases; junction bases outside the gene matches: 5. Germline CDR1 reads SGDLS; CDR2 reads YYNGEE. The CDR3 here is CASSATGTEETQYF. Here the CDR3 DNA reads TGTGCCAGCAGCGCCACCGGGACAGAAGAGACCCAGTACTTC.

The genes are TRBV29-1 and TRBJ2-7, with TRBD2 matching over 12 bases. V lost 3 bases to trimming and J lost 2 bases; unmatched junction nucleotides: 5. Germline-derived CDR1 and CDR2 are SQVTM and ANQGSEA. The CDR3 has 15 residues. CDR3 bases: TGCAGCGTTGACGGGACTAGCGGGCAAGCCTACGAGCAGTACTTC. It is translated as CSVDGTSGQAYEQYF.

J is TRBJ1-2 and V is TRBV7-9; 11 positions match TRBD1. From germline, CDR1 is SEHNR and CDR2 FQNEAQ (reference sequence). This CDR3 is 19 amino acids long. V shed 7 bases, J shed 3 bases, and the junction held 19 bases outside the gene matches. The CDR3 DNA follows: TGTGCCAGCACCCTATATCGTCGGGACAGGGGGAATTCGGACTATGGCTACACCTTC. Translated, it gives CASTLYRRDRGNSDYGYTF.

This chain links TRBV2 with TRBJ1-1; 8 nucleotides align to TRBD1. Per germline, CDR1 SNHLY and CDR2 FYNNEI. The CDR3 is 13 amino acids. Trimming removed 6 bases from V and 8 bases from J; junction bases left unmatched: 8. Here the CDR3 DNA reads TGTGCCAGCAGGGCGACAGGGGACTCGGAAGCTTTCTTT. It translates to CASRATGDSEAFF. Together with reference TRBV2 and TRBJ1-1, the CDR3 gives the full variable domain: EPEVTQTPSHQVTQMGQEVILRCVPISNHLYFYWYRQILGQKVEFLVSFYNNEISEKSEIFDDQFSVERPDGSNFTLKIRSTKLEDSAMYFCASRATGDSEAFFGQGTRLTVV.

V is TRBV5-1 and J is TRBJ2-5; D is perhaps TRBD1 (5 bases). From germline, CDR1 is SGHRS and CDR2 YFSETQ. Trimming stripped 0 bases from V and 2 bases from J, with 5 bases between. This CDR3 contains 13 residues. The DNA for the CDR3 is TGCGCCAGCAGCTTGGAGGGGCAAGAGACCCAGTACTTC. Its translation is CASSLEGQETQYF.

A few counts support this clone. The chain is built from TRBV6-1 and TRBJ1-2; no definite D call. The CDR3 totals 15 residues. Germline V gene sequence: CDR1 MNHNS, CDR2 SASEGT. Trimming stripped 2 bases from V and 4 bases from J, with 14 bases between. CDR3 sequence: CASSEPREGGYGYTF. The DNA of the CDR3 is TGTGCCAGCAGTGAACCGAGGGAGGGCGGCTATGGCTACACCTTC.

V usage is TRBV27 and J usage is TRBJ1-1; no clear D. The germline CDR1 and CDR2 sequences are MNHEY and SMNVEV (reference sequence). V shed 4 bases and J shed 3 bases, with 9 bases lying between them. This CDR3 comprises 13 residues. CDR3 residues: CASSSSMYTEAFF. CDR3 nucleotides: TGTGCCAGCAGTTCCAGTATGTACACTGAAGCTTTCTTT.

The chain uses TRBV2 and TRBJ2-5; TRBD1 agrees at 8 bases. The J call may be in error: the DNA end matches TRBJ2-7 better. Germline V gene sequence: CDR1 SNHLY, CDR2 FYNNEI. CDR3 length: 15 amino acids. CDR3 nucleotide sequence: TGTGCCAGCAGTGCCCAGGGGGCCGCGTTCTACGAGCAGTACTTC. This sequence encodes CASSAQGAAFYEQYF.

The CDR3 DNA reads TGTGCCAGCAGTTCCGTCTTTCCGGGGGGGACAGATACGCAGTATTTT. It encodes CASSSVFPGGTDTQYF. The rearrangement joins TRBV6-6 to TRBJ2-3, with TRBD2 identical over 8 bases. J was trimmed by 3 bases and V by 4 bases; bases with no gene match: 9. The CDR3 spans 16 residues. Germline V gene sequence: CDR1 MNHNY, CDR2 SVGAGI (reference sequence).

The genes are TRBV5-1 and TRBJ2-5; 11 bases align to TRBD2. With V trimmed by 3 bases and J by 2 bases, 6 bases remained unmatched. Germline CDR1 and CDR2: SGHRS and YFSETQ. The CDR3 runs to 16 residues. The CDR3 region has the DNA TGCGCCAGCAGCTCCACGCGACTAGCGGGACAAGAGACCCAGTACTTC. It codes for CASSSTRLAGQETQYF.

The CDR3 DNA reads as TGTGCCTGGACCGGGAGCTACGAGCAGTACTTC. This encodes CAWTGSYEQYF. The chain carries TRBV30 and TRBJ2-7, with a possible D match to TRBD2 (6 bases). Germline V gene lookup returns CDR1 GTSNPN and CDR2 SVGIG (reference sequence). Trimming left V 4 bases short and J 3 bases short, with 7 bases between. This CDR3 comprises 11 residues.

In its sample, this clone was seen a few times. The V gene is TRBV5-1, the J gene TRBJ2-2, with a tentative D call TRBD1 (6 bases). The V end was cut by 4 bases, the J end by 3 bases, with 13 bases between. The CDR3 contains 15 residues. Germline V CDR1 and CDR2: SGHRS, YFSETQ. Here the CDR3 reads CASSPDRSHTGELFF. The CDR3 region has the DNA TGCGCCAGCAGCCCCGACAGGTCGCACACCGGGGAGCTGTTTTTT. Full variable domain (rest looked up from reference TRBV5-1 and TRBJ2-2): KAGVTQTPRYLIKTRGQQVTLSCSPISGHRSVSWYQQTPGQGLQFLFEYFSETQRNKGNFPGRFSGRQFSNSRSEMNVSTLELGDSALYLCASSPDRSHTGELFFGEGSRLTVL.

The chain links TRBV5-6 to TRBJ2-3, with TRBD1 identical over 9 bases. This CDR3 has 17 residues. Germline loops: CDR1 SGHDT, CDR2 YYEEEE. V dropped 2 bases and J dropped 2; count of bases not matched to a gene: 9. In nucleotides, the CDR3 is TGTGCCAGCAGCTTCCCTCCGGGACAGGGCGTCACAGATACGCAGTATTTT. This gives the protein CASSFPPGQGVTDTQYF.

This chain joins TRBV30 and TRBJ2-5, with 11 bases that match TRBD2. The DNA end lines up better with TRBJ2-7; the J call may be wrong. The germline gives CDR1 GTSNPN, CDR2 SVGIG (reference sequence). CDR3 length: 15 amino acids. CDR3 bases: TGTGCCTGGAGGGCTGGGACTAGCGGAACCTACGAGCAGTACTTC. It yields the protein CAWRAGTSGTYEQYF.

The chain has TRBV19 and TRBJ2-5; weak D call: TRBD2 (5 bases). The CDR3 loop spans 13 amino acids. The germline V and J ends were trimmed by 6 bases and 7 bases, with 15 bases remaining between them. Germline V lookup: CDR1 LNHDA, CDR2 SQIVND (reference sequence). The CDR3 reads CASRDSYQRTQYF. In nucleotides, the CDR3 is TGTGCCAGTAGGGACTCCTATCAGCGGACCCAGTACTTC. Based on the CDR3 plus reference TRBV19 and TRBJ2-5, the full variable domain is DGGITQSPKYLFRKEGQNVTLSCEQNLNHDAMYWYRQDPGQGLRLIYYSQIVNDFQKGDIAEGYSVSREKKESFPLTVTSAQKNPTAFYLCASRDSYQRTQYFGPGTRLLVL.

The J gene is TRBJ2-1, the V gene TRBV2; D possibly corresponds to TRBD1 (6 bases). The V end lost 7 bases, the J end lost 1 base, and 17 bases lay between the germline ends. The germline V gene encodes CDR1 SNHLY and CDR2 FYNNEI. This CDR3 region has 16 residues. CDR3 residues: CASMANTGLSYNEQFF. CDR3 DNA sequence: TGTGCCAGCATGGCCAACACAGGGTTGTCCTACAATGAGCAGTTCTTC.

In this sample, this clone turned up once. The V call is TRBV19, the J call TRBJ1-5; D may be TRBD1 (5 bases). Between the trimmed V and J ends, which lost 6 bases and 6 bases, there was a span of 12 bases. Germline V gives CDR1 LNHDA, CDR2 SQIVND (reference sequence). This CDR3 comprises 13 residues. The CDR3 DNA reads as TGTGCCAGTAGAGGGGTCGTTGGTCAGCCCCAGCATTTT. This sequence encodes CASRGVVGQPQHF.

The rearrangement joins TRBV7-8 to TRBJ1-2; D perhaps matches TRBD1 (5 bases). Germline V gene data show CDR1 as SGHVS and CDR2 as FQNEAQ. V dropped 1 base and J dropped 3 bases, with 21 bases sitting between them. The CDR3 is 18 amino acids. In DNA form, the CDR3 reads TGTGCCAGCAGCTTAGAGGGGAGGGTAGGGGATCCGGACTATGGCTACACCTTC. As protein: CASSLEGRVGDPDYGYTF.

This clone was picked up one time. This chain connects TRBV11-2 to TRBJ1-2; the match to TRBD1 covers 10 bases. The CDR3 sequence is 16 residues long. Per germline, CDR1 SGHAT and CDR2 FQNNGV. V was clipped by 5 bases and J by 7 bases; unmatched bases: 13. The CDR3 DNA reads TGTGCCAGCAGCCCAAGTTGGACAGGGGGATTTCGTGGCTACACCTTC. Translation gives CASSPSWTGGFRGYTF.

The rearrangement joins TRBV5-1 to TRBJ1-5, with 9 nucleotides matching TRBD1. After removal of 4 bases from V and 5 bases from J, the junction contained 7 bases not matched to a gene. The CDR3 sequence is 15 residues long. Germline V gives CDR1 SGHRS, CDR2 YFSETQ. Here the CDR3 DNA reads TGCGCCAGCAGCCAGGGACAGGGTTTTGATCAGCCCCAGCATTTT. It translates to CASSQGQGFDQPQHF.

A single count supports this clone. This sequence joins TRBV5-6 and TRBJ1-1; D remains unclear. CDR1 is SGHDT, CDR2 YYEEEE, per germline. The CDR3 has 11 amino acids. V was clipped by 5 bases and J by 4 bases, with 6 bases between them. The CDR3 DNA is TGTGCCAGCAGACGCGGCACTGAAGCTTTCTTT. It is translated as CASRRGTEAFF. Full variable domain (remainder filled in from reference TRBV5-6 and TRBJ1-1): DAGVTQSPTHLIKTRGQQVTLRCSPKSGHDTVSWYQQALGQGPQFIFQYYEEEERQRGNFPDRFSGHQFPNYSSELNVNALLLGDSALYLCASRRGTEAFFGQGTRLTVV.

The genes are TRBV7-6 and TRBJ2-7, with D tentatively TRBD2 (5 bases). V was clipped by 4 bases and J by 2 bases, with 15 bases between them. The length of the CDR3 is 15 residues. Per germline, CDR1 SGHVS and CDR2 FNYEAQ. CDR3 nucleotides: TGTGCCAGCAGCTCGACTACGGCCGGGACCTACGAGCAGTACTTC. It yields the protein CASSSTTAGTYEQYF.